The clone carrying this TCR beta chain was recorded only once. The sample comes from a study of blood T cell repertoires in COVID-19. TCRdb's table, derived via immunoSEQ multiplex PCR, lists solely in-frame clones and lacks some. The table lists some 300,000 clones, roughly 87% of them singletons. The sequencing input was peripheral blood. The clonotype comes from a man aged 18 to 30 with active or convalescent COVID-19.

The CDR3 loop reads CASSLGQGNNEQYF. CDR3 nucleotides: TGTGCCAGCAGCTTGGGGCAGGGTAATAACGAGCAGTACTTC. The rearrangement uses TRBV5-5 and TRBJ2-7, with D possibly matching TRBD1 (5 bases). V lost 0 bases to trimming and J lost 5 bases, with 12 bases between them. The CDR3 loop spans 14 amino acids. The V gene's germline CDR1 is SGHKS and CDR2 YYEKEE (reference sequence).